This paragraph reports one T cell receptor beta chain. What it binds is not known. Mismatch with germline at one junction end may stem from a read error. A CD8+CD4-CCR7+CD45RA+ gate was used to sort naive CD8 T cells. Preparation of the bulk TCR libraries relied on previously described methods and listed TCR primers. TCRdb called the PCR reads again in MiXCR, with one record for every CDR3 protein. Here the sample spans about 630,000 distinct CDR3 sequences, 25% being singletons. The data stem from a study of molecular identifiers for immune sequencing clone quantification. For the study at large: RNA from approximately 20,000 or 100,000 naive CD8 cells was split five ways in replicates, with four sequenced. Broader study findings: Clones above 20 RNA copies held over 98% of effector molecules, under 1% in naive cells.

This CDR3 is 15 amino acids long. The germline gives CDR1 MNHEY, CDR2 SMNVEV (reference sequence). This receptor was identified in a human donor in good health. Some libraries in this study had Jurkat cell RNA spiked in. The sample was naive CD8+ T cells from blood, with Jurkat cell RNA spiked in. The subset was: FACS-sorted CD8+CD4-CCR7+CD45RA+ naive T cells. This chain connects TRBV27 to TRBJ1-4; 9 bases fit TRBD1. CDR3 protein: CAGSLQTGGYEKLFF. CDR3 DNA sequence: TGTGCCGGCAGTTTACAGACAGGGGGATATGAAAAACTGTTTTTT.